Following are 13 T cell receptor beta chains from one sample sequenced in a study of OX40 agonist ivuxolimab in advanced cancers. The assay was immunoSEQ multiplex PCR, and TCRdb's table has in-frame clones only and misses some. The table lists roughly 110,000 clones, around 90% of them singletons. The specimen comprised CD4+ or CD8+ T cells sorted from blood, sampled in a trial of the OX40 agonist ivuxolimab. These receptors all come from an adult with an advanced solid tumor such as melanoma, head and neck, liver or kidney cancer.

The chain uses TRBV11-2 and TRBJ2-5; tentatively, D is TRBD2 (5 bases). The germline V gene has CDR1 SGHAT and CDR2 FQNNGV. The V and J ends lost 6 bases and 11 bases respectively, with 10 bases between them. There are 10 residues in the CDR3. CDR3: CASRTTEQYF. The CDR3 bases are TGTGCCAGCAGGACTACGGAGCAGTACTTC.

J is TRBJ2-7 and V is TRBV7-2; 10 positions match TRBD2. The CDR3 length is 15 residues. Germline V lookup: CDR1 SGHTA, CDR2 FQGNSA. The ends lost 4 bases at V and 2 bases at J; junction bases unmatched: 5. Here the CDR3 reads CASSSASGGPYEQYF. As DNA, the CDR3 is TGTGCCAGCAGCTCGGCTAGCGGGGGACCCTACGAGCAGTACTTC. The full variable domain, its missing parts supplied by reference TRBV7-2 and TRBJ2-7, is GAGVSQSPSNKVTEKGKDVELRCDPISGHTALYWYRQSLGQGLEFLIYFQGNSAPDKSGLPSDRFSAERTGGSVSTLTIQRTQQEDSAVYLCASSSASGGPYEQYFGPGTRLTVT.

The rearrangement uses TRBV5-1 and TRBJ2-5, with D maybe TRBD1 (6 bases). This CDR3 comprises 13 residues. Per germline, CDR1 SGHRS and CDR2 YFSETQ. The V end lost 4 bases, the J end lost 2 bases, and 9 bases lay between the germline ends. The CDR3 nucleotides are TGCGCCAGCAGCCGGACAGCTCAAGAGACCCAGTACTTC. Translating it yields CASSRTAQETQYF.

The chain employs TRBV9 and TRBJ2-7; the D is unclear. Per germline, CDR1 SGDLS and CDR2 YYNGEE. Trimming took 0 bases from V and 4 from J, leaving 5 bases between them. The CDR3 totals 12 residues. The DNA of the CDR3 is TGTGCCAGCAGCGTAGAGGGATACGAGCAGTACTTC. Encoded protein: CASSVEGYEQYF.

The J gene is TRBJ1-4, the V gene TRBV28, with a weak D call TRBD1 (6 bases). The CDR3 totals 16 residues. Trimming cost V 5 bases and J 2 bases, with 15 bases left between them. In germline, CDR1 is MDHEN, CDR2 SYDVKM. CDR3: CASSPTGYETNEKLFF. In nucleotides, the CDR3 is TGTGCCAGCAGTCCTACAGGGTATGAGACTAATGAAAAACTGTTTTTT.

The rearrangement uses TRBV4-2 and TRBJ1-1; D is unresolved. The CDR3 length is 17 residues. CDR1 and CDR2 from the germline V gene are LGHNA and YNFKEQ. V was shortened by 2 bases and J by 3 bases, with 19 bases between the two germline ends. The DNA of the CDR3 is TGTGCCAGCAGCCAACTGTCTGGCGGAAGGATGGACACTGAAGCTTTCTTT. Protein: CASSQLSGGRMDTEAFF.

This rearrangement joins TRBV7-9 to TRBJ2-7; D is possibly TRBD1 or TRBD2 (5 bases each). The CDR3 consists of 14 residues. Germline V CDR1 and CDR2: SEHNR, FQNEAQ (reference sequence). Trimming removed 10 bases from V and 0 bases from J, with 16 bases in between. The CDR3 sequence is CATLPAGSSYEQYF. For the CDR3, the DNA is TGTGCCACCCTTCCGGCAGGGAGCTCCTACGAGCAGTACTTC.

A note on this clone: Other DNA variants within this sample encode the same CDR3. The J gene is TRBJ2-7, the V gene TRBV5-4; D remains unclear. Trimming left V 1 base short and J 2 bases short, with 7 bases between. Germline CDR1 and CDR2: SGHNT and YYREEE (reference sequence). There are 13 residues in the CDR3. CDR3 in DNA: TGTGCCAGCAGCTTGCCAGGCACCTACGAGCAGTACTTC. This gives the protein CASSLPGTYEQYF.

The chain combines TRBV5-1 with TRBJ1-1, with D maybe TRBD1 (5 bases). Germline assignment: CDR1 SGHRS and CDR2 YFSETQ. This CDR3 has 15 amino acids. Trimming stripped 1 base from V and 6 bases from J, with 16 bases between. Written as DNA, the CDR3 is TGCGCCAGCAGCTTGAGGGGTCAACCGGACGCTGAAGCTTTCTTT. It specifies CASSLRGQPDAEAFF.

This clone was picked up one time. The chain couples TRBV19 to TRBJ2-5; D might be TRBD1 (5 bases). This CDR3 comprises 14 residues. With 5 bases removed from V and 1 base from J, the gap between germline ends came to 11 bases. Germline V gene sequence: CDR1 LNHDA, CDR2 SQIVND (reference sequence). The CDR3 coding sequence is TGTGCCAGTAGTCCAGGGCATATCCAAGAGACCCAGTACTTC. Its protein product is CASSPGHIQETQYF.

This clone was found a few times. The rearrangement uses TRBV28 and TRBJ1-2; 7 positions agree with TRBD1. CDR3 length: 14 residues. V dropped 8 bases and J dropped 4; count of bases not matched to a gene: 10. The germline CDR1 and CDR2 sequences are MDHEN and SYDVKM. CDR3 in amino acids: CASVQGSKSYGYTF. In DNA, the CDR3 is TGTGCCAGCGTACAGGGGTCGAAGAGCTATGGCTACACCTTC.

The chain has TRBV25-1 and TRBJ1-1, with D possibly being TRBD1 (5 bases). Trimming left V 3 bases short and J 7 bases short, with 15 bases between. The CDR3 totals 14 residues. CDR1 and CDR2 from the germline V gene are MGHDK and SYGVNS. Here the CDR3 reads CASSDRGEAIEAFF. In DNA form, the CDR3 reads TGTGCCAGCAGTGATCGGGGGGAGGCAATTGAAGCTTTCTTT. The whole variable domain, filled in from reference TRBV25-1 and TRBJ1-1, reads EADIYQTPRYLVIGTGKKITLECSQTMGHDKMYWYQQDPGMELHLIHYSYGVNSTEKGDLSSESTVSRIRTEHFPLTLESARPSHTSQYLCASSDRGEAIEAFFGQGTRLTVV.

This clone has a single count. The V call is TRBV6-5, the J call TRBJ2-5; D remains unclear. Germline loops: CDR1 MNHEY, CDR2 SVGAGI. The V and J ends lost 6 bases and 1 base respectively, with 6 bases between them. This CDR3 comprises 12 residues. CDR3 nucleotide sequence: TGTGCCAGCAGCCGAAGCCAAGAGACCCAGTACTTC. Translated: CASSRSQETQYF.